This TCR beta chain was observed in a study of blood T cell repertoires in COVID-19 (dated by TCRdb to the early 2020s). The study in broad terms: Collaborator samples came from the United States, Italy and Spain and covered acute and convalescent phases of COVID-19. The repertoires were released in a freely available public database intended as a resource for research on the immune response to SARS-CoV-2. Where available, HLA class I and class II types were obtained from metadata supplied by the sample provider rather than from assay-based typing. The prospective study material was composed of cDNA or gDNA derived from T cells, B-cell-depleted T cells, or PBMCs. The dataset comprised deeply sampled blood TCRbeta repertoires from subjects exposed to, actively infected with, or recovered from COVID-19. Samples were obtained from the ongoing ImmuneRACE study (first 160 participants) and from 1,200 or so subjects provided by 6 global collaborators. The sample metadata nearly always contained a de-identified subject ID, COVID-19 status, age in years and sex. What the study reported, not specific to this receptor: The quantity of clinical and demographic metadata differed by source and by participant and was supplied without curation.

One collaborating source in Seattle enrolled patients while the patients were actively infected and followed the patients over time throughout the course of disease. Whole blood was collected in K2EDTA tubes by collaborating institutions according to the institutions' own protocols. For TCRbeta analysis, collaborators shipped samples in one of three forms: frozen whole blood, isolated PBMCs, or DNA extracted from either of those sample types. V and J are trimmed by 4 bases and 2 bases, and the gene matches miss 6 bases of the junction. The CDR3 contains 16 residues, cysteine and phenylalanine counted. CDR3 DNA only is kept here, 48 bases in frame from base 1. As encoded in the germline V gene, CDR1 is SGHRS while CDR2 is YFSETQ. TCRbeta CDR3 regions were amplified from genomic DNA using the immunoSEQ Assay, a bias-controlled multiplex PCR. The original pipeline was this. The number of nucleated cells in each sample was estimated by amplification of reference gene primers within the assay. To quantify the absolute abundance of each unique TCRbeta CDR3 rearrangement, sequence reads were collapsed and filtered. For each sample, productive Simpson clonality was calculated as the square root of Simpson's diversity index across productive rearrangements. Here the immuneACCESS table is served through TCRdb, limited to in-frame sequences with V and J called. Missing clones are a known gap in these copies; in checked studies unresolved V genes cover under half, and the rest lacks a known reason. The V and J calls and the clone size are those of that table, but D and trimming were determined from the DNA. The sample has under 100,000 clones on record, roughly three quarters of them singletons. Of the sample, roughly 38% is held by the ten largest clones.

Of note for this clone: This clone's antigen is unknown. Base qualities are missing; no much larger clone stands one base away.

The sequenced material came from peripheral blood. The TCR was taken from a man in his sixties with COVID-19, enrolled during active disease. The chain is encoded by TRBV5-1 joined to TRBJ1-3, with 10 central nucleotides matching TRBD1. The sequenced DNA: TGCGCCAGCAGCCGGCGGGACAGGGGACCTGGAAACACCATATATTTT. This codes for CASSRRDRGPGNTIYF.